Detailed here is one T cell receptor beta chain. This clone was detected only a few times. Its specific antigen is unknown. The sample holds no much larger clone one base away, and base qualities are not on file. The cohort comprised around 690 healthy bone marrow donors. At the time of sampling, all cohort members were nominally healthy, though unrecorded immune exposures were likely present. The donor tested CMV seronegative, placing the donor among the 350 or so seronegative members of the cohort. Every donor gave a peripheral blood sample, and the peripheral blood mononuclear cells from that sample were used for TCR beta sequencing. The Qiagen DNeasy Blood Extraction Kit was used to extract genomic DNA from the blood cell samples. The CDR3 goes from the cysteine to the phenylalanine over 17 residues. The entry retains the CDR3 DNA only, 51 bases that are in frame from base 1. V lost 6 bases and J lost 8 bases, and the count of bases not matched to a germline gene is 17. The germline V gene provides CDR1 ENHRY and CDR2 SYGVKD.

The entry originates in a study of cytomegalovirus exposure and HLA in healthy donors (dated by TCRdb to between 2016 and 2019). About the investigation overall: An earlier analysis of 587 of the donors reported about 280 Gb of sequence data and about 120 million unique TCR beta sequences obtained from roughly 180 million T cells. An early release that covered some 640 HLA-typed donors contained approximately 300 gigabases of sequencing data and around 85 million unique TCR sequences. Among the approximately 400 genotyped donors, around 79% belonged to the genetic ancestry cluster associated with self-reported Caucasian donors. The study aimed to test whether signatures of past pathogen exposure could be identified by cataloging public T cell receptors. The study profiled the T cell repertoires of hundreds of subjects by immunosequencing and related them to cytomegalovirus serostatus. Besides the first cohort of 550 to 750 subjects, a separate validation cohort made up of 120 or so different subjects was used. To predict cytomegalovirus infection status, the study combined high-throughput TCR immunosequencing, statistical association of individual TCRs with disease status, and machine learning. To study patterns of TCR occurrence, a later analysis re-analyzed previously published TCR beta repertoires from 666 donors and added high-resolution HLA genotyping. In the later analysis, no new phenotypic data were used to find candidate immune exposures; instead, reliance was placed on TCR beta sequences and their occurrence across donors. To decide whether each TCR beta V gene segment behaved as functional or pseudogenic, an earlier analysis of approximately 600 of the donors relied on high-throughput TCR beta sequencing. Alongside the repertoire data, information on donor age, sex, ethnicity and CMV serostatus was compiled. In a later genetic analysis, genome-wide SNP genotypes for about 65% of the 666 donors were used, and that subset was treated as a discovery cohort. All discovery cohort repertoires had been generated on a single sequencing platform. HLA typing covered class I and class II loci at four-digit resolution. Typing coverage varied by locus: roughly 629-640 donors for A, B, C, DRB1 and DQB1; about 520 for DQA1; around 570 for DPA1; 400 to 480 for DPB1. Four or five DR-DQ haplotypes were handled as single units for association and clustering because linkage in the cohort was strong. Among around 400 genotyped donors of the cohort, an average of approximately 240,000 unique TCR beta nucleotide sequences was sequenced per donor, of which roughly 18% were non-productive. Study-level results and caveats: The only immune exposure information available for the cohort was CMV serostatus. Most TCR sequences were observed very rarely across donors, whereas some public TCRs were present in many individuals. In a later analysis, HLA-associated TCR beta chains showed more clonal expansion and lower generation probabilities than non-associated chains that were equally common. The 87-base-pair reads could not distinguish some IMGT-functional V segments, including TRBV6-2 and TRBV6-3, so those segments were excluded. Because counts were too low, about 18 rarely observed V segments, including chromosome 9 orphons, were left out of the earlier analysis of 587 of the donors. In a later analysis, most CMV-associated TCR beta chains were found to appear HLA-restricted, with HLA associations seemingly driven largely by CMV exposure. Correlated functional status among segregating V segments might reflect linkage disequilibrium, but an unknown experimental factor could not be ruled out. In a later analysis, TCR association rates were found to vary across HLA loci, with the most associated TCRs seen for DRB1 alleles and the fewest for HLA-C alleles. In an earlier analysis of 587 of the donors, most TCR beta V segments appeared in productive rearrangements about 90% or about 30% of the time, broadly matching IMGT annotations. At a false discovery rate of 0.05, a later analysis linked fewer than 20,000 TCR beta sequences to specific HLA alleles. A few of the identified cytomegalovirus-associated TCR beta chains were confirmed in vitro to be specific for cytomegalovirus antigens. The authors suggested that the approach could potentially be extended to other disease states and immunological phenotypes. Strong co-occurrence of HLA alleles, especially DR and DQ, made assigning TCR associations to individual alleles difficult. In this cohort, only TCR beta chains were sequenced, and detectable features were limited by the absence of alpha or paired-chain data. An association between a missense DCLRE1C variant and V-gene and J-gene trimming of TCR beta chains was found in a later genetic analysis and replicated in an independent cohort. Because some donors lacked HLA typing at each locus, the association tests relied only on the typed subset. In a later analysis, several top co-occurrence clusters were reported to appear linked to parvovirus B19, influenza, CMV and Epstein-Barr virus. A group of highly shared sequence variants was considered likely to be a technical artifact of the sequencing pipeline. The classifier was reported to diagnose cytomegalovirus status with high specificity and sensitivity in both the original cohort and the validation cohort. In the study, around 150 TCR beta chains were listed as associated with cytomegalovirus. Roughly uniform sequencing depth across donors was assumed in presence/absence analyses, although this assumption may not hold. A further reported finding was that TCR beta sequences accurately predicted the HLA-A and HLA-B alleles for most subjects in the first cohort. Compared with the 666-donor mean, donors in an Asian-associated ancestry cluster had fewer N-insertions in productive TCRs, according to a later genetic analysis.

The library relied on the immunoSEQ multiplex PCR assay. A mixture of 60 forward primers for TCR Vbeta segments and 13 reverse primers for TCR Jbeta segments was used in the multiplex PCR. Amplification of the CDR3 region of rearranged TCR beta genes was performed with a multiplex PCR assay on genomic DNA. On the Illumina HiSeq System, the amplified TCR beta libraries were sequenced as 87-base-pair reads. From the authors' description of their analysis: A later analysis tallied 75 million to 85 million unique TCR beta chains across the 666 repertoires, and around 9.9 million of those chains were shared by two or more donors. A nearest-neighbor algorithm error-corrected the raw reads and collapsed the reads into unique sequences, merging closely related sequences to remove PCR and sequencing errors. To assign V, D and J gene segments, CDR3 sequences were aligned to IMGT reference sequences. For a sequence to be retained, a match of at least six nucleotides to both a V gene segment and a J gene segment was required. A rearrangement counted as productive if the CDR3 had no stop codons and remained in frame with V and J, and every other rearrangement counted as non-productive. Following IMGT convention, CDR3 was defined as the stretch from the second conserved V-encoded cysteine to the conserved J-encoded phenylalanine. Sequences without an unambiguous match to a single V gene segment were excluded from the earlier analysis of about 640 of the donors. In an earlier analysis of some 590 of the donors, V segments were called functional above 56.7% productive rearrangements and were called segregating when the between-donor standard deviation exceeded 5%. A statistical classification framework was built for diagnosing cytomegalovirus status from the catalog of TCR beta chain sequences. V and J gene assignment, in a later analysis, came from comparing TCR nucleotide sequences with IMGT/GENE-DB human TR gene sequences. A later analysis assigned CDR3 sequences and most-parsimonious VDJ recombination scenarios with the TCRdist pipeline. In a later analysis, each TCR beta chain was defined by its CDR3 amino acid sequence together with its V-gene family, and reads without a unique V-gene family were excluded. A later analysis removed several hundred highly shared, low-generation-probability nucleotide sequences to deal with suspected cross-contamination and a sequencing artifact. A later analysis calculated a clonal expansion index for each public chain from normalized within-repertoire ranks of inferred template counts. In a later analysis, generation probabilities were computed using a VDJ recombination model fitted to out-of-frame rearrangements, and the results were checked against IGoR. Hypergeometric tests were used in a later analysis to score TCR-TCR, TCR-HLA and TCR-CMV co-occurrence, with a repertoire-size bias correction applied to the TCR pairs. False discovery rates were estimated in a later analysis by permuting HLA or CMV assignments 20 times. In a later analysis, co-occurring TCRs were grouped using DBSCAN, and TCRdist sequence similarity was added for clustering within HLA-allele-positive subsets. Co-occurrence clustering excluded repertoires with fewer than 30,000 or more than 120,000 public chains, plus five with anomalous nucleotide sharing. The source is immuneACCESS, and TCRdb retained only in-frame sequences with V and J called. Part of the clones is not carried over; for the studies checked, unresolved V genes explain less than half of this, and the remainder is unexplained. V and J calls and clone size are given by that table; D and trimming were obtained from the DNA. The sample yields 110,000 to 150,000 clones; around 80% were counted once. Of the sample, about 2.5% falls within the top ten clones.

This clonotype originated in a boy younger than 10 in good health and CMV-seronegative. Sequenced sample: PBMCs. The V and J segments used are TRBV10-3 and TRBJ2-1, with 9 bases aligning to TRBD1. This receptor carries the CDR3 CAISGQYGTGYRDEQFF. The bases read TGTGCCATCAGCGGGCAATACGGGACAGGGTATCGCGATGAGCAGTTCTTC.